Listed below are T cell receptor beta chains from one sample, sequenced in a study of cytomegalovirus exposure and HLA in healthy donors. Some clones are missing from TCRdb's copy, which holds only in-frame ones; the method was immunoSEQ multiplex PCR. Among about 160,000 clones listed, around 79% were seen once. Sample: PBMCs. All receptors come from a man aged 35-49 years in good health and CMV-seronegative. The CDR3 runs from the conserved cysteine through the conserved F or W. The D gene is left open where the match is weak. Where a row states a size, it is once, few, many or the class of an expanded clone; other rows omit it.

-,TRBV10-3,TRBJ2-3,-,CAISESVFSGMGTDTQYF,TGTGCCATCAGTGAGTCAGTCTTTTCGGGGATGGGCACAGATACGCAGTATTTT
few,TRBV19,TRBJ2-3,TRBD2,CASSIIRLAGGPDTQYF,TGTGCCAGTAGTATAATTCGACTAGCGGGGGGGCCGGATACGCAGTATTTT
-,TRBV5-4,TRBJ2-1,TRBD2,CASSLGRGGLNEQFF,TGTGCCAGCAGCTTAGGGCGGGGGGGCCTCAATGAGCAGTTCTTC
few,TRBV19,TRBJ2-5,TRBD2,CASRSSGGAGQYF,TGTGCCAGTAGGTCCAGCGGGGGGGCCGGCCAGTACTTC
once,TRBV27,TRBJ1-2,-,CASSLRGGYGYTF,TGTGCCAGCAGTCTCAGGGGCGGCTATGGCTACACCTTC
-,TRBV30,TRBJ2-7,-,CAGMQQGAAEQYF,TGTGCCGGGATGCAACAGGGAGCGGCCGAGCAGTACTTC
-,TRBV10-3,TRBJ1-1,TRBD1,CAIRTTGDTEAFF,TGTGCCATCAGAACAACAGGGGACACTGAAGCTTTCTTT
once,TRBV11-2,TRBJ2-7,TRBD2,CASTPGGAGAYEQYF,TGTGCCAGCACCCCCGGGGGGGCGGGGGCCTACGAGCAGTACTTC
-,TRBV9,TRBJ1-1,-,CASSVATVGGLTEAFF,TGTGCCAGCAGCGTAGCTACGGTAGGCGGCCTTACTGAAGCTTTCTTT
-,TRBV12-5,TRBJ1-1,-,CASVPSGLQPFF,TGTGCTAGTGTTCCCTCGGGACTTCAACCCTTTTTT
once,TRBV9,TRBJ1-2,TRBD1,CASSANLAGGGYTF,TGTGCCAGCAGCGCAAATTTAGCAGGGGGTGGCTACACCTTC